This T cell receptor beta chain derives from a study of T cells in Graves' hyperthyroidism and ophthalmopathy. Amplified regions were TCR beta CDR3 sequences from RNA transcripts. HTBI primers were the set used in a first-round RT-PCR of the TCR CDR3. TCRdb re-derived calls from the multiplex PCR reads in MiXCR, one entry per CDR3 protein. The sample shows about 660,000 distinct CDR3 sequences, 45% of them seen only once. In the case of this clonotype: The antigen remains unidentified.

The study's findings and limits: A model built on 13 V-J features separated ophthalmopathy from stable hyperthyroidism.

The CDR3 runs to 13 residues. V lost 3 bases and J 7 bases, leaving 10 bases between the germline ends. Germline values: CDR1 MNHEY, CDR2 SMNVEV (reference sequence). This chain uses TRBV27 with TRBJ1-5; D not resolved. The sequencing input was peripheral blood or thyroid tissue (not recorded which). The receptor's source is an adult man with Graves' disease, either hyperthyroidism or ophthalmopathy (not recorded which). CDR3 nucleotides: TGTGCCAGCAGTTTTGGGCAGCAGCAGCCCCAGCATTTT. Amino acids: CASSFGQQQPQHF.